These 8 T cell receptor beta chains originate from one sample sequenced in a study of OX40 agonist ivuxolimab in advanced cancers. Library construction relied on the immunoSEQ multiplex PCR assay. The clones in this table, taken by TCRdb from immuneACCESS, are in-frame only. Not every clone is retained; where verified, under half of the shortfall comes from an unresolved V gene, and the cause of the rest is unknown. The table for this sample lists 45,000 to 60,000 clones; roughly nine tenths of them were counted only once. 10% to 15% of the sample is taken by the ten largest. The sequencing used CD4+ or CD8+ T cells sorted from blood, collected in a trial of the OX40 agonist ivuxolimab. Receptors were obtained from an adult with an advanced solid tumor such as melanoma, head and neck, liver or kidney cancer.

The chain uses TRBV5-1 and TRBJ1-1; 7 positions match TRBD1. With 0 bases clipped from V and 8 bases from J, the junction kept 7 bases outside the gene matches. The germline V gene has CDR1 SGHRS and CDR2 YFSETQ. The CDR3 sequence is 14 residues long. The chain's CDR3 is CASSLADRDGEAFF. CDR3 bases: TGCGCCAGCAGCTTGGCCGACAGGGATGGAGAAGCTTTCTTT.

The V call is TRBV28, the J call TRBJ1-3, with a tentative D call TRBD1 (6 bases). The germline CDR1 and CDR2 sequences are MDHEN and SYDVKM. This CDR3 region has 16 residues. Trimming shortened V by 3 bases and J by 0 bases, and 12 bases separated the two germline ends. This CDR3 reads CASSFRDRYSGNTIYF. Here the CDR3 DNA reads TGTGCCAGCAGTTTTCGAGACAGGTACTCTGGAAACACCATATATTTT.

This chain uses TRBV5-1 with TRBJ1-2; a weak D match, TRBD1 (6 bases). Germline-derived CDR1 and CDR2 are SGHRS and YFSETQ. The CDR3 runs 12 residues. V dropped 0 bases and J dropped 10 bases, with 10 bases sitting between them. The CDR3 protein is CASSLEDRYYTF. The CDR3 nucleotides are TGCGCCAGCAGCTTGGAAGACAGGTACTACACCTTC.

V usage is TRBV4-2 and J usage is TRBJ1-1; perhaps TRBD1 as D (6 bases). The CDR3 runs to 15 residues. The germline gives CDR1 LGHNA, CDR2 YNFKEQ. Trimming shortened V by 5 bases and J by 1 base, and 14 bases separated the two germline ends. The CDR3 loop is CASSNGGARNTEAFF. In DNA, the CDR3 is TGTGCCAGCAGCAACGGGGGGGCGCGGAACACTGAAGCTTTCTTT.

The gene calls are TRBV27 and TRBJ2-5; TRBD1 or TRBD2 may be the D gene (5 bases each). CDR1 and CDR2 (germline): MNHEY, SMNVEV (reference sequence). V was pared by 4 bases and J by 3 bases, with 12 bases between. The CDR3 has 14 residues. CDR3 sequence (DNA): TGTGCCAGCAGTTCCCTCGGGACCGAAGAGACCCAGTACTTC. Amino acids: CASSSLGTEETQYF.

V and J are TRBV18 and TRBJ2-6; D remains ambiguous. The CDR3 loop spans 13 amino acids. V was trimmed by 8 bases and J by 1 base, leaving 6 bases between them. Germline loops: CDR1 KGHSH, CDR2 LQKENI. CDR3 sequence: CASLQSGANVLTF. CDR3 coding DNA: TGTGCCAGCCTCCAGTCTGGGGCCAACGTCCTGACTTTC.

This clone turned up a few times. The chain couples TRBV28 to TRBJ1-3; maybe TRBD1 (5 bases). The germline V and J ends were trimmed by 1 base and 0 bases, with 13 bases remaining between them. CDR1 is MDHEN, CDR2 SYDVKM, per germline. This CDR3 region has 17 residues. CDR3 region: CASSLLTRDSSGNTIYF. CDR3 bases: TGTGCCAGCAGTTTATTGACCCGAGACAGCTCTGGAAACACCATATATTTT.

The chain combines TRBV9 with TRBJ2-5; D might be TRBD1 (5 bases). V lost 3 bases, J lost 3 bases, and 6 bases lay in between. The CDR3 is made up of 12 amino acids. Per the germline V gene, CDR1 is SGDLS and CDR2 is YYNGEE. The chain's CDR3 is CASSAREETQYF. Written as DNA, the CDR3 is TGTGCCAGCAGCGCCAGGGAAGAGACCCAGTACTTC. The full variable domain, in which reference TRBV9 and TRBJ2-5 provide the parts outside the CDR3, is DSGVTQTPKHLITATGQRVTLRCSPRSGDLSVYWYQQSLDQGLQFLIQYYNGEERAKGNILERFSAQQFPDLHSELNLSSLELGDSALYFCASSAREETQYFGPGTRLLVL.